The 13 T cell receptor beta chains below all came from one sample that was sequenced in a study of T-cell reconstitution after alpha-beta-depleted transplantation in children. Unique molecular identifiers were used to barcode this TCRbeta library. Each CDR3 protein is one row after TCRdb ran MiXCR on the PCR reads. The sample yields around 700,000 distinct CDR3 sequences, about an eighth seen once. This specimen was PBMCs, taken before TCRalphabeta/CD19-depleted stem cell transplant. The receptors were gathered from a girl between 2 and 10 years old with congenital amegakaryocytic thrombocytopenia, due to receive a stem cell transplant.

Notes on this clonotype: A much larger clone differs from this one at a single base, so this may be a read error. The chain recombines TRBV20-1 with TRBJ2-7; TRBD2 matches at 7 bases. Germline loops: CDR1 DFQATT, CDR2 SNEGSKA (reference sequence). The CDR3 covers 13 residues. The CDR3 region is CNAAGTTTLEQYF. The CDR3 bases are TGCAATGCTGCCGGGACTACGACCCTCGAGCAGTACTTC.

V usage is TRBV5-1 and J usage is TRBJ2-7; possible D gene TRBD1, 6 bases. This CDR3 spans 15 amino acids. The ends were cut back, 4 bases at V and 6 bases at J, with 20 bases in the middle. The germline V gene encodes CDR1 SGHRS and CDR2 YFSETQ. This CDR3 reads CASSPPQGWDSEQYF. The CDR3 DNA is TGCGCCAGCAGCCCCCCCCAGGGGTGGGATTCCGAGCAGTACTTC.

At least ten counts were recorded for this clonotype. This chain links TRBV20-1 with TRBJ2-5; the D is unclear. The CDR3 is made up of 13 amino acids. V dropped 0 bases and J dropped 3 bases, with 8 bases sitting between them. In germline, CDR1 is DFQATT, CDR2 SNEGSKA (reference sequence). CDR3 sequence reads: CSARDHFKETQYF. CDR3 bases: TGCAGTGCTAGAGATCACTTCAAAGAGACCCAGTACTTC.

This clonotype has ten or more counts. The chain combines TRBV29-1 with TRBJ2-7; 7 bases match TRBD2. Germline lookup yields CDR1 SQVTM and CDR2 ANQGSEA. The CDR3 runs 15 residues. The ends lost 4 bases at V and 0 bases at J; junction bases unmatched: 9. CDR3 in amino acids: CSVGPRLAASYEQYF. In DNA, the CDR3 is TGCAGCGTTGGCCCGAGACTAGCTGCCTCCTACGAGCAGTACTTC.

The sample holds many counts of this clonotype. The J gene is TRBJ2-3, the V gene TRBV20-1; TRBD1 matches at 8 bases. Trimming removed 5 bases from V and 3 bases from J; junction bases left unmatched: 7. The CDR3 covers 14 residues. Germline CDR1 is DFQATT and CDR2 is SNEGSKA (reference sequence). The CDR3 DNA is TGCAGTGCTGAACAGGGGGGTTTTACAGATACGCAGTATTTT. Amino acids: CSAEQGGFTDTQYF.

V is TRBV7-2 and J is TRBJ2-7; 12 bases line up with TRBD2. This CDR3 is 15 amino acids long. The V and J ends lost 3 bases and 3 bases, in that order; junction bases with no gene match: 3. In germline, CDR1 is SGHTA, CDR2 FQGNSA. DNA for the CDR3: TGTGCCAGCAGCTTCCTGACTAGCGGGAGCTACGAGCAGTACTTC. This gives the protein CASSFLTSGSYEQYF. The complete variable domain, with remaining parts taken from reference TRBV7-2 and TRBJ2-7, reads GAGVSQSPSNKVTEKGKDVELRCDPISGHTALYWYRQSLGQGLEFLIYFQGNSAPDKSGLPSDRFSAERTGGSVSTLTIQRTQQEDSAVYLCASSFLTSGSYEQYFGPGTRLTVT.

This clonotype was found many times. The chain couples TRBV7-6 to TRBJ2-1; 11 bases map to TRBD2. V lost 5 bases to trimming and J lost 5 bases; unmatched junction nucleotides: 11. This CDR3 region has 17 residues. Per germline, CDR1 SGHVS and CDR2 FNYEAQ. The CDR3 here is CASSDNYLAGGNNEQFF. For the CDR3, the DNA is TGTGCCAGCAGCGACAACTATCTAGCGGGAGGCAACAATGAGCAGTTCTTC.

This clonotype was seen more than once but under ten times. This chain links TRBV5-1 with TRBJ2-7; 12 nucleotides line up with TRBD2. Trimming at V came to 5 bases and at J to 4 bases, leaving 16 bases not matched to a gene. The CDR3 contains 18 residues. CDR1 SGHRS and CDR2 YFSETQ come from the germline V gene. The CDR3 sequence: CASREWTSGTIAPYEQYF. The DNA for the CDR3 is TGCGCCAGCAGGGAGTGGACTAGCGGGACTATTGCCCCTTACGAGCAGTACTTC.

This clonotype was observed a handful of times. CDR3 nucleotides: TGTGCCAGCAGCGCCCATTTTATCAATCAGCCCCAGCATTTT. This gives the protein CASSAHFINQPQHF. The chain combines TRBV5-5 with TRBJ1-5, with D unresolved. CDR1 and CDR2 (germline): SGHKS, YYEKEE (reference sequence). V was trimmed by 4 bases and J by 3 bases, leaving 11 bases between them. The CDR3 runs to 14 residues.

This clonotype was seen at least ten times. The V gene is TRBV12-3 or TRBV12-4, the J gene TRBJ1-5; 7 nucleotides align to TRBD1. The CDR3 is made up of 14 amino acids. The junction had 4 bases not matched to a gene; V was cut back by 2 bases and J by 6 bases. CDR3 nucleotides: TGTGCCAGCAGTTTAATGACAGGGACTCAGCCCCAGCATTTT. The encoded protein is CASSLMTGTQPQHF.

Many counts were recorded for this clonotype. This chain uses TRBV20-1 with TRBJ1-5, with 7 bases identical to TRBD1. CDR1 and CDR2 from the germline V gene are DFQATT and SNEGSKA (reference sequence). This CDR3 region has 15 residues. Unmatched junction bases numbered 13, after V lost 5 bases and J lost 6 bases. The CDR3 DNA sequence: TGCAGTGCTGGCACTGACAGGGCCTGGATTCAGCCCCAGCATTTT. It specifies CSAGTDRAWIQPQHF.

The sample holds a few counts of this clonotype. The gene calls are TRBV7-2 and TRBJ2-3; TRBD2 matches at 11 bases. This CDR3 has 16 residues. V lost 0 bases, J lost 5 bases, and 4 bases stayed unmatched. Germline values: CDR1 SGHTA, CDR2 FQGNSA. DNA for the CDR3: TGTGCCAGCAGCTTAGCGACTAGCGGGGTAGGAGATACGCAGTATTTT. This codes for CASSLATSGVGDTQYF.

The chain recombines TRBV20-1 with TRBJ2-7, with 14 bases that match TRBD2. The V segment lost 3 bases and the J segment 6 bases; nucleotides outside the gene matches: 4. The CDR3 consists of 14 residues. Per germline, CDR1 DFQATT and CDR2 SNEGSKA (reference sequence). CDR3 residues: CSASRLAGGAEQYF. As DNA, the CDR3 is TGCAGTGCTAGCCGACTAGCGGGAGGGGCCGAGCAGTACTTC.